The 19 T cell receptor beta chains below were found in one sample sequenced in a study of OX40 agonist ivuxolimab in advanced cancers. Generated by immunoSEQ multiplex PCR, the TCRdb table keeps only in-frame clones and is missing some. This sample has 15,000 to 20,000 clones, with about 83% found just once. The sequencing here drew on CD4+ or CD8+ T cells sorted from blood, taken in a trial of the OX40 agonist ivuxolimab. These receptors all come from an adult with an advanced solid tumor such as melanoma, head and neck, liver or kidney cancer.

CDR3 sequence: CASSVLGTGYTEAFF. In DNA, the CDR3 is TGTGCCAGCAGCGTATTAGGGACGGGGTACACTGAAGCTTTCTTT. This chain uses TRBV7-9 with TRBJ1-1; a possible D gene is TRBD1 (5 bases). The CDR3 length is 15 residues. Trimming took 5 bases from V and 3 from J, leaving 16 bases between them. The V gene's germline CDR1 is SEHNR and CDR2 FQNEAQ (reference sequence).

With respect to this clone: This clone may be a read error of a much larger clone one base away. The chain combines TRBV4-3 with TRBJ2-7; 9 positions match TRBD2. Germline-derived CDR1 and CDR2 are LGHNA and YSLEER. The length of the CDR3 is 16 residues. After removal of 0 bases from V and 5 bases from J, the junction contained 8 bases not matched to a gene. For the CDR3, the DNA is TGCGCCAGCAGCCAAGATTTCGGGACTAGCCCCAACGAGCAGTACTTC. Translating gives CASSQDFGTSPNEQYF.

V gene TRBV6-5 combines with J gene TRBJ2-1, with D perhaps TRBD1 or TRBD2 (5 bases each). V was trimmed by 7 bases and J by 9 bases, leaving 16 bases between them. Germline V gives CDR1 MNHEY, CDR2 SVGAGI. The CDR3 runs 13 residues. The CDR3 is CASTITPGTEQFF. CDR3 coding DNA: TGTGCCAGCACCATAACCCCCGGGACTGAGCAGTTCTTC.

The chain carries TRBV11-2 and TRBJ2-1; 8 positions match TRBD2. CDR3 size: 15 residues. The ends lost 4 bases at V and 3 bases at J; junction bases unmatched: 5. Germline V lookup: CDR1 SGHAT, CDR2 FQNNGV. CDR3 coding DNA: TGTGCCAGCAGCTCATCGGGACTAGACTACAATGAGCAGTTCTTC. This encodes CASSSSGLDYNEQFF.

The rearrangement uses TRBV18 and TRBJ1-1, with TRBD1 matching over 7 bases. The CDR3 sequence is 15 residues long. With V trimmed by 5 bases and J by 4 bases, 10 bases remained unmatched. Looked up from germline, CDR1 is KGHSH and CDR2 is LQKENI. The CDR3 spells CASSKLGGMGTEAFF. The CDR3 DNA is TGTGCCAGCTCAAAATTAGGGGGCATGGGCACTGAAGCTTTCTTT. The full variable domain, completed using reference TRBV18 and TRBJ1-1, is NAGVMQNPRHLVRRRGQEARLRCSPMKGHSHVYWYRQLPEEGLKFMVYLQKENIIDESGMPKERFSAEFPKEGPSILRIQQVVRGDSAAYFCASSKLGGMGTEAFFGQGTRLTVV.

This clone was recorded only once. The rearrangement links TRBV19 to TRBJ1-1; no firm D call. Germline V lookup: CDR1 LNHDA, CDR2 SQIVND (reference sequence). V shed 3 bases and J shed 2 bases, with 7 bases lying between them. There are 13 residues in the CDR3. The CDR3 region has the DNA TGTGCCAGTAGTATTGGGAGCAACACTGAAGCTTTCTTT. It translates to CASSIGSNTEAFF. The variable domain in full, completed from reference TRBV19 and TRBJ1-1, reads DGGITQSPKYLFRKEGQNVTLSCEQNLNHDAMYWYRQDPGQGLRLIYYSQIVNDFQKGDIAEGYSVSREKKESFPLTVTSAQKNPTAFYLCASSIGSNTEAFFGQGTRLTVV.

The gene calls are TRBV28 and TRBJ2-1, with a tentative D call TRBD1 (6 bases). V lost 7 bases and J lost 8, with 18 bases in between. CDR1 is MDHEN, CDR2 SYDVKM, per germline. The CDR3 extends over 14 amino acids. In nucleotides, the CDR3 is TGTGCCAGCAACAGGGAACCCCCTCCGGATGAGCAGTTCTTC. Translated, it gives CASNREPPPDEQFF.

This rearrangement joins TRBV27 to TRBJ2-7; the match to TRBD2 covers 8 bases. CDR1 and CDR2 from the germline V gene are MNHEY and SMNVEV (reference sequence). V shed 6 bases and J 5 bases; nucleotides not matched to a gene: 9. CDR3 length: 14 residues. The CDR3 DNA reads TGTGCCAGCAGGGAGCGGGAGAGTCTGGACGAGCAGTACTTC. Residues: CASRERESLDEQYF.

This chain links TRBV28 with TRBJ2-4; 8 bases agree with TRBD1. Germline V lookup: CDR1 MDHEN, CDR2 SYDVKM. V trimming: 5 bases; J trimming: 0 bases; junction bases outside the gene matches: 6. The CDR3 has 16 amino acids. The CDR3 nucleotides read TGTGCCAGCAGTCCCGGACAGGGAGTAGCCAAAAACATTCAGTACTTC. Translated: CASSPGQGVAKNIQYF.

This chain uses TRBV19 with TRBJ2-1; D gene unclear. This CDR3 has 15 residues. With 3 bases removed from V and 1 base from J, the gap between germline ends came to 10 bases. CDR1 and CDR2 from the germline V gene are LNHDA and SQIVND (reference sequence). The CDR3 nucleotides read TGTGCCAGTAGTATGTCTGCGCCGTCCTACAATGAGCAGTTCTTC. Translating it yields CASSMSAPSYNEQFF.

The chain carries TRBV27 and TRBJ2-5, with 13 bases lining up with TRBD2. The germline V gene encodes CDR1 MNHEY and CDR2 SMNVEV (reference sequence). Trimming at V came to 7 bases and at J to 1 base, leaving 6 bases not matched to a gene. CDR3 length: 16 residues. In nucleotides, the CDR3 is TGTGCCAGCACCCCGACTAGCGGGAGGCCCCAAGAGACCCAGTACTTC. Protein product: CASTPTSGRPQETQYF.

The V gene is TRBV4-1, the J gene TRBJ2-3; unclear D gene. This CDR3 has 14 amino acids. CDR1 MGHRA and CDR2 YSYEKL come from the germline V gene. Trimming left V 3 bases short and J 3 bases short, with 10 bases between. The CDR3 DNA sequence: TGCGCCAGCAGCCAGCCAGAAGGGACAGATACGCAGTATTTT. Protein product: CASSQPEGTDTQYF.

The chain links TRBV9 to TRBJ2-5; the D is unclear. Germline CDR1 and CDR2: SGDLS and YYNGEE. Trimming stripped 3 bases from V and 5 bases from J, with 14 bases between. This CDR3 has 14 amino acids. The CDR3 sequence is CASSEKGSGETQYF. The CDR3 coding sequence is TGTGCCAGCAGCGAAAAGGGTAGTGGGGAGACCCAGTACTTC.

V gene TRBV19 combines with J gene TRBJ1-2; 7 nucleotides align to TRBD1. The CDR3 is made up of 16 amino acids. CDR1 and CDR2 from the germline V gene are LNHDA and SQIVND (reference sequence). Unmatched junction bases numbered 5, after V lost 1 base and J lost 0 bases. The DNA of the CDR3 is TGTGCCAGTAGTATAGGGGGGACAGAGACTAACTATGGCTACACCTTC. Encoded protein: CASSIGGTETNYGYTF.

This clone was recorded a few times. The chain joins TRBV5-4 to TRBJ1-1; tentative D call: TRBD1 (6 bases). The CDR3 runs 12 residues. In germline, CDR1 is SGHNT, CDR2 YYREEE (reference sequence). V lost 3 bases to trimming and J lost 8 bases, with 11 bases between them. The CDR3 region has the DNA TGTGCCAGCAGCTACGGACAGACCGAAGCTTTCTTT. It specifies CASSYGQTEAFF. The entire variable domain, with the rest obtained from reference TRBV5-4 and TRBJ1-1, is as follows: ETGVTQSPTHLIKTRGQQVTLRCSSQSGHNTVSWYQQALGQGPQFIFQYYREEENGRGNFPPRFSGLQFPNYSSELNVNALELDDSALYLCASSYGQTEAFFGQGTRLTVV.

J is TRBJ2-7 and V is TRBV5-4, with D maybe TRBD1 (5 bases). V lost 4 bases, J lost 2 bases, and 25 bases lay in between. The germline V gene has CDR1 SGHNT and CDR2 YYREEE (reference sequence). The CDR3 contains 18 residues. For the CDR3, the DNA is TGTGCCAGCAGCCCGTCGTACAGGACGTATAATGATCCCTACGAGCAGTACTTC. This encodes CASSPSYRTYNDPYEQYF.

J is TRBJ1-2 and V is TRBV6-6; no reliable D call. The germline V gene encodes CDR1 MNHNY and CDR2 SVGAGI (reference sequence). This CDR3 is built from 12 residues. Trimming took 1 base from V and 8 from J, leaving 8 bases between them. CDR3: CASSYFLGGYTF. The CDR3 DNA sequence: TGTGCCAGCAGTTACTTTCTAGGCGGCTACACCTTC.

This chain uses TRBV27 with TRBJ2-7; D is uncertain. Trimming removed 7 bases at V and 4 bases at J, with 17 bases between. There are 14 residues in the CDR3. Germline loops: CDR1 MNHEY, CDR2 SMNVEV (reference sequence). The CDR3 here is CASKDHNRFYEQYF. CDR3 in DNA: TGTGCCAGCAAGGATCATAACCGTTTTTACGAGCAGTACTTC.

This clone is large by share. V is TRBV6-5 and J is TRBJ2-7; 7 bases match TRBD2. The CDR3 loop spans 13 amino acids. After removal of 2 bases from V and 6 bases from J, the junction contained 4 bases not matched to a gene. Germline lookup yields CDR1 MNHEY and CDR2 SVGAGI. The CDR3 region has the DNA TGTGCCAGCAGTTACGCCAGGGAGGGCGAGCAGTACTTC. Translated, it gives CASSYAREGEQYF.